Below are 5 T cell receptor beta chains sequenced from a single sample in a study of neurological immune-mediated disorders. TCRdb recomputed calls from the 5' RACE reads with MiXCR, one row per CDR3 protein. The data contain tens of thousands of distinct CDR3 sequences, 2.5% to 3.5% of them singletons. Sequencing was done on a sample of PBMCs. These receptors were taken from a woman aged 50 to 65 with multiple sclerosis.

This clonotype was observed many times. The chain recombines TRBV28 with TRBJ2-1, with D maybe TRBD1 (6 bases). Per germline, CDR1 MDHEN and CDR2 SYDVKM. V was shortened by 5 bases and J by 7 bases, with 21 bases between the two germline ends. This CDR3 has 16 residues. For the CDR3, the DNA is TGTGCCAGCAGTCCTCAGGGGACGGTTGGGCAGAATGAGCAGTTCTTC. Translating it yields CASSPQGTVGQNEQFF.

This clonotype has a count of ten or more. The rearrangement links TRBV7-2 to TRBJ2-1; tentatively, D is TRBD2 (5 bases). The CDR3 covers 16 residues. Germline V gene lookup returns CDR1 SGHTA and CDR2 FQGNSA. Trimming cost V 4 bases and J 7 bases, with 20 bases left between them. The CDR3 reads CASSSFKEERYNEQFF. DNA of the CDR3: TGTGCCAGCAGCTCCTTTAAGGAGGAGAGGTATAATGAGCAGTTCTTC. The full variable domain, in which reference TRBV7-2 and TRBJ2-1 provide the parts outside the CDR3, is GAGVSQSPSNKVTEKGKDVELRCDPISGHTALYWYRQSLGQGLEFLIYFQGNSAPDKSGLPSDRFSAERTGGSVSTLTIQRTQQEDSAVYLCASSSFKEERYNEQFFGPGTRLTVL.

This clonotype was seen ten or more times. The genes are TRBV12-3 or TRBV12-4 and TRBJ1-1; D is perhaps TRBD1 (6 bases). The CDR3 is made up of 14 amino acids. The V end was cut by 4 bases, the J end by 1 base, with 10 bases between. The CDR3, as DNA: TGTGCCAGCAGTTACAGGGAACCGAACACTGAAGCTTTCTTT. This gives the protein CASSYREPNTEAFF.

This clonotype appeared many times. The chain is built from TRBV5-1 and TRBJ2-3; D might be TRBD2 (5 bases). The CDR3 runs to 14 residues. Germline V CDR1 and CDR2: SGHRS, YFSETQ. V dropped 1 base and J dropped 4 bases, with 10 bases sitting between them. The CDR3 protein is CASSLIASPDTQYF. CDR3 coding DNA: TGCGCCAGCAGCTTGATAGCGTCCCCAGATACGCAGTATTTT.

In this sample, this clonotype turned up many times. The J gene is TRBJ1-2, the V gene TRBV5-1; D is unresolved. Germline CDR1 and CDR2: SGHRS and YFSETQ. The ends were cut back, 4 bases at V and 6 bases at J, with 13 bases in the middle. This CDR3 has 13 amino acids. CDR3 in DNA: TGCGCCAGCAGCCTTCCGGTGGGTGATGGCTACACCTTC. Encoded protein: CASSLPVGDGYTF.